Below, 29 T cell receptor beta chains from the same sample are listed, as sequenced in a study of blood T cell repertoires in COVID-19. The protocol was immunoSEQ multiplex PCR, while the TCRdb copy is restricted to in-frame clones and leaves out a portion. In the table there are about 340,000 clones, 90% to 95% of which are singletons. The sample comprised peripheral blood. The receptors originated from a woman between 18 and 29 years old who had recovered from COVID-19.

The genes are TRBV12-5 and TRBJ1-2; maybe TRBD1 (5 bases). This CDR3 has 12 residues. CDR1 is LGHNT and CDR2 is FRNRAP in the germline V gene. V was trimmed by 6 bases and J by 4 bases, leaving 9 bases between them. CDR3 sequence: CASGSDSYGYTF. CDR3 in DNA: TGTGCTAGTGGATCCGACAGCTATGGCTACACCTTC.

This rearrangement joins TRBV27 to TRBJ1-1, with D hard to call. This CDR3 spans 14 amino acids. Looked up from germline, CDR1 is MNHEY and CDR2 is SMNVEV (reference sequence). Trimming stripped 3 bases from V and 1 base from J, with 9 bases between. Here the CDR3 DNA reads TGTGCCAGCAGTTTGTCCCTCGGGAACACTGAAGCTTTCTTT. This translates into CASSLSLGNTEAFF.

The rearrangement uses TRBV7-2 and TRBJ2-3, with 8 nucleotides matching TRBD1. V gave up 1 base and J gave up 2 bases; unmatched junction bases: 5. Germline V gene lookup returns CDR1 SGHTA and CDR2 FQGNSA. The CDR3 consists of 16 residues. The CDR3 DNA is TGTGCCAGCAGCTTAGGGTTGGACAGGGCCACAGATACGCAGTATTTT. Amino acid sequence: CASSLGLDRATDTQYF.

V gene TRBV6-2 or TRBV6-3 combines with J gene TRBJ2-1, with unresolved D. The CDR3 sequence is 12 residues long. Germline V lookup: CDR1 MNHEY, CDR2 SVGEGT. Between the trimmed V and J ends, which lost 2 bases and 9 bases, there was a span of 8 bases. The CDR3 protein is CASSYPSLEQFF. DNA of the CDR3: TGTGCCAGCAGTTACCCGAGTCTTGAGCAGTTCTTC.

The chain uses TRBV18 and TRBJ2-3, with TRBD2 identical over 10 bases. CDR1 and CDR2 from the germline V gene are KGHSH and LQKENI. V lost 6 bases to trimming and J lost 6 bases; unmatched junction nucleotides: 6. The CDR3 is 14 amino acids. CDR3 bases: TGTGCCAGCTCCCCCGGACTAGCGGTCGATACGCAGTATTTT. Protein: CASSPGLAVDTQYF.

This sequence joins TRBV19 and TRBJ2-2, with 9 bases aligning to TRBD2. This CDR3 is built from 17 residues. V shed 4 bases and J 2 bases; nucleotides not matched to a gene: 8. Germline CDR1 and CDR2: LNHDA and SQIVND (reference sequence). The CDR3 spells CASSNSGRILNTGELFF. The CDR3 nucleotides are TGTGCCAGTAGTAATAGCGGGAGAATTTTAAACACCGGGGAGCTGTTTTTT.

The DNA of the CDR3 is TGTGCCAGCAGCGTAGGGTCCGGGACTTCTGGGGCCAACGTCCTGACTTTC. Protein sequence: CASSVGSGTSGANVLTF. The rearrangement links TRBV9 to TRBJ2-6; D might be TRBD2 (6 bases). V was clipped by 0 bases and J by 1 base, with 11 bases between them. There are 17 residues in the CDR3. Germline V CDR1 and CDR2: SGDLS, YYNGEE.

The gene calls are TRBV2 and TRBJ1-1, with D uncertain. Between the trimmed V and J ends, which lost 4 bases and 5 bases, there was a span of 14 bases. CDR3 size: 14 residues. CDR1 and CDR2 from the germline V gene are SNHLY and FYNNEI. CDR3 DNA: TGTGCCAGCAGTGCAGGAGGGATAGGGACTGAAGCTTTCTTT. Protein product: CASSAGGIGTEAFF.

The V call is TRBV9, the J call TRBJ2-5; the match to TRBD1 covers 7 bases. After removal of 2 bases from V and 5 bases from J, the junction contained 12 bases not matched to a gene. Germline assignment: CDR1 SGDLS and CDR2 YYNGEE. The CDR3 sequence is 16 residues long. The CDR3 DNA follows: TGTGCCAGCAGCGTCGCCGGGACAGTCCCTTCGGAGACCCAGTACTTC. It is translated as CASSVAGTVPSETQYF.

CDR3 sequence: CAIRLAGDQETQYF. The CDR3 coding sequence is TGTGCCATAAGACTAGCGGGAGATCAAGAGACCCAGTACTTC. The chain employs TRBV10-3 and TRBJ2-5; the match to TRBD2 covers 12 bases. V shed 9 bases and J 2 bases; nucleotides not matched to a gene: 4. The germline gives CDR1 ENHRY, CDR2 SYGVKD. The CDR3 consists of 14 residues.

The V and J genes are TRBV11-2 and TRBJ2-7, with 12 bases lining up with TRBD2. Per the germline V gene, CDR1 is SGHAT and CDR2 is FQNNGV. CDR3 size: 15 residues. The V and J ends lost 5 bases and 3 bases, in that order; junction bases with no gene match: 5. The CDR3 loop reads CASSVGLAGSYEQYV. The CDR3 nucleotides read TGTGCCAGCAGCGTCGGACTAGCGGGAAGCTACGAGCAGTACGTC.

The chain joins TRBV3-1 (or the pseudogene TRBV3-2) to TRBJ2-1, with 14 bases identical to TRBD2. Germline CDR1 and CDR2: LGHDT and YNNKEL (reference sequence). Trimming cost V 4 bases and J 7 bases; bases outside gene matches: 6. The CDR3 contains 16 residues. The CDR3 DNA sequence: TGTGCCAGCAGCCCCCTAGGGACTAGCGGGAGTAATGAGCAGTTCTTC. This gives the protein CASSPLGTSGSNEQFF.

The CDR3 protein is CASSWTERNTIYF. The CDR3 DNA is TGTGCCAGCAGCTGGACAGAACGAAACACCATATATTTT. V is TRBV7-2 and J is TRBJ1-3; D may be TRBD1 (6 bases). CDR3 size: 13 residues. V dropped 4 bases and J dropped 5 bases, with 9 bases sitting between them. CDR1 and CDR2 from the germline V gene are SGHTA and FQGNSA.

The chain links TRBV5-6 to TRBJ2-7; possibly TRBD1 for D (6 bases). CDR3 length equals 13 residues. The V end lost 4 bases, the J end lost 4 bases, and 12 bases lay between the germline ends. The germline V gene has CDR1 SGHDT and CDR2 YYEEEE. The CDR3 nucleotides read TGTGCCAGCAGCATAAAACAGGGTTACGAGCAGTACGTC. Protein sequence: CASSIKQGYEQYV.

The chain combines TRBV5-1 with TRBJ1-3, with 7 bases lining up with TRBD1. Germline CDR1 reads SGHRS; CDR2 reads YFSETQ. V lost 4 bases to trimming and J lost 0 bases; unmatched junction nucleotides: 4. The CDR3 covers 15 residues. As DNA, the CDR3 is TGCGCCAGCAGCCAGGGACAGATCTCTGGAAACACCATATATTTT. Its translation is CASSQGQISGNTIYF.

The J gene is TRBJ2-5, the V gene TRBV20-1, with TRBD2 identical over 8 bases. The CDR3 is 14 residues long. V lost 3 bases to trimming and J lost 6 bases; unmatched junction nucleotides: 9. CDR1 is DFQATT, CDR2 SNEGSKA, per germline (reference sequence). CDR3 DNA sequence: TGCAGTGCTAGTAGCCTCGAGCGGGAGAAGACCCAGTACTTC. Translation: CSASSLEREKTQYF.

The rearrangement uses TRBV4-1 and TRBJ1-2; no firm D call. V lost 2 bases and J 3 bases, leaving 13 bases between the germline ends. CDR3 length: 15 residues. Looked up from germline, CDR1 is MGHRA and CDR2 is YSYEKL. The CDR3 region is CASSQIGAADYGYTF. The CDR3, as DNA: TGCGCCAGCAGCCAAATCGGAGCCGCCGACTATGGCTACACCTTC.

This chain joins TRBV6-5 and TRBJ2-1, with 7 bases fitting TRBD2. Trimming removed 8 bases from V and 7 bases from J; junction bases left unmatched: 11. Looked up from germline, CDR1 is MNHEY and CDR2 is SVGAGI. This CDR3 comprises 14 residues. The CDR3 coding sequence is TGTGCCAGCGCGTCTAGCGGATTTCAAAATGAGCAGTTCTTC. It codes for CASASSGFQNEQFF.

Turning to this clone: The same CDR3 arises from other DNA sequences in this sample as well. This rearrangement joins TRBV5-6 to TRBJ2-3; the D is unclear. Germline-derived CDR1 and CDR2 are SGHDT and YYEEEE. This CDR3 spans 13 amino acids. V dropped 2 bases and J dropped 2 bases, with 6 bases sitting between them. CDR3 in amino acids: CASSLAITDTQYF. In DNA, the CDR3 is TGTGCCAGCAGCTTAGCCATCACAGATACGCAGTATTTT. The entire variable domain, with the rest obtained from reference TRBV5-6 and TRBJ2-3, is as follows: DAGVTQSPTHLIKTRGQQVTLRCSPKSGHDTVSWYQQALGQGPQFIFQYYEEEERQRGNFPDRFSGHQFPNYSSELNVNALLLGDSALYLCASSLAITDTQYFGPGTRLTVL.

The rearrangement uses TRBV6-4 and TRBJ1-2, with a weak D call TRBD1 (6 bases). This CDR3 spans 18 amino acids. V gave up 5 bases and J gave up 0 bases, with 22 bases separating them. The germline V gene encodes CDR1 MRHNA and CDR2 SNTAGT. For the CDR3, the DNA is TGTGCCAGCAGTCAACATGGGGGCCTCCGATTCTCTAACTATGGCTACACCTTC. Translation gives CASSQHGGLRFSNYGYTF.

CDR3 nucleotide sequence: TGTGCCAGCAGCTCATTAGCGGGAAGAGAGACCCAGTACTTC. This codes for CASSSLAGRETQYF. The genes are TRBV11-2 and TRBJ2-5, with TRBD2 matching 8 bases. Germline V gene lookup returns CDR1 SGHAT and CDR2 FQNNGV. V lost 4 bases to trimming and J lost 4 bases; unmatched junction nucleotides: 5. The CDR3 contains 14 residues.

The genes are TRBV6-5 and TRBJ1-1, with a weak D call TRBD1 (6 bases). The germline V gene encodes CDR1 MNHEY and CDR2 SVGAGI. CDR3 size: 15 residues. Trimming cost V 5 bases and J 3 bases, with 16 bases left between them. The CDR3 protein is CASSRPGGSDTEAFF. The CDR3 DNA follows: TGTGCCAGCAGTCGCCCGGGGGGCTCGGACACTGAAGCTTTCTTT.

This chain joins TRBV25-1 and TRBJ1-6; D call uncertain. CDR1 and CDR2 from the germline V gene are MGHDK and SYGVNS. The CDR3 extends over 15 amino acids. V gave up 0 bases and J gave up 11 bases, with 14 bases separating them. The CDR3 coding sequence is TGTGCCAGCAGTGAATATATCGGGGAACGGGCACCCCTCCACTTT. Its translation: CASSEYIGERAPLHF. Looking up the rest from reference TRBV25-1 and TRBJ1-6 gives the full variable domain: EADIYQTPRYLVIGTGKKITLECSQTMGHDKMYWYQQDPGMELHLIHYSYGVNSTEKGDLSSESTVSRIRTEHFPLTLESARPSHTSQYLCASSEYIGERAPLHFGNGTRLTVT.

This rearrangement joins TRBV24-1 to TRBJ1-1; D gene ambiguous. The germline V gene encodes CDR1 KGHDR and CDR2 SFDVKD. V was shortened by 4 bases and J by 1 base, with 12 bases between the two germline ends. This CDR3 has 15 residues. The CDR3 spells CATSDSHPQNTEAFF. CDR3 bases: TGTGCCACCAGTGACTCACACCCACAGAACACTGAAGCTTTCTTT.

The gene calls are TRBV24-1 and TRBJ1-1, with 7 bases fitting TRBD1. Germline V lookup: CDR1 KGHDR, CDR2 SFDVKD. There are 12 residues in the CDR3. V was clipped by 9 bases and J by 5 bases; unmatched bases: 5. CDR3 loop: CATEGAGTEAFF. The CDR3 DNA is TGTGCCACCGAGGGGGCAGGGACTGAAGCTTTCTTT.

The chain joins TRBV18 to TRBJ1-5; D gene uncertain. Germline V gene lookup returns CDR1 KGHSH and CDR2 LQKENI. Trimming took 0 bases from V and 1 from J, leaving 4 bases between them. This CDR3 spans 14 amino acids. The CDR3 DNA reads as TGTGCCAGCTCACCACCAAGCAGCAATCAGCCCCAGCATTTT. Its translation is CASSPPSSNQPQHF.

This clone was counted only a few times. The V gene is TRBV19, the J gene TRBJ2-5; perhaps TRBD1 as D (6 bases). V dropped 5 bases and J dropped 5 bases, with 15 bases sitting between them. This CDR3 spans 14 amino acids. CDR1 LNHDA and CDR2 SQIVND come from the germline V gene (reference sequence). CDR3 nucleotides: TGTGCCAGTAGTTCCCAGGGGTGGCAGGAGACCCAGTACTTC. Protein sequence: CASSSQGWQETQYF. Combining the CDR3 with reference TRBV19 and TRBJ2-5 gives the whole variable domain DGGITQSPKYLFRKEGQNVTLSCEQNLNHDAMYWYRQDPGQGLRLIYYSQIVNDFQKGDIAEGYSVSREKKESFPLTVTSAQKNPTAFYLCASSSQGWQETQYFGPGTRLLVL.

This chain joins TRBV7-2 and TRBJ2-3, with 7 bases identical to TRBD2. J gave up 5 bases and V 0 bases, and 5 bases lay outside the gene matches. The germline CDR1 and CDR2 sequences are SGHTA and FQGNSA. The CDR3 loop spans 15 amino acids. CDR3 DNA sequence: TGTGCCAGCAGCTTAGCGGCGGGAGCGGGAGATACGCAGTATTTT. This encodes CASSLAAGAGDTQYF. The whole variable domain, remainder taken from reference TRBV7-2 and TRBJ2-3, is GAGVSQSPSNKVTEKGKDVELRCDPISGHTALYWYRQSLGQGLEFLIYFQGNSAPDKSGLPSDRFSAERTGGSVSTLTIQRTQQEDSAVYLCASSLAAGAGDTQYFGPGTRLTVL.

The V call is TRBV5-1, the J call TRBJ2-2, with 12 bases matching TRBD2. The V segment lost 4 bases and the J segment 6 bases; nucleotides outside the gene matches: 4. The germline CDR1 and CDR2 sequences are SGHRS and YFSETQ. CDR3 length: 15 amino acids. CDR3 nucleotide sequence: TGCGCCAGCAGCCGACTAGCGGGAGAGTCCGGGGAGCTGTTTTTT. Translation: CASSRLAGESGELFF.